Sequencing of this TCR beta chain was carried out in a study of post-analysis software for immune sequencing data. Broader study findings: The study found TRBV5-6, TRBV5-1 and TRBV20-1 among five TRBV segments more frequent in patients than controls. By F measure, strong co-clustering occurred among samples prepared in the same batch.

Incorporated into the TCR beta cDNA libraries were unique molecular identifiers, which served to reduce PCR and sequencing biases. Input of roughly 0.95 to 10 million T cells yielded hundreds of thousands of cDNA molecules. TCRdb re-derived calls from the PCR reads in MiXCR, one entry per CDR3 protein. The sample contains hundreds of thousands of distinct CDR3 sequences, around 40% of which appear only once. CDR1 SGHTA and CDR2 FQGNSA come from the germline V gene. This CDR3 is 15 amino acids long. V was pared by 5 bases and J by 8 bases, with 21 bases between. There are a few counts of this clonotype. As yet, its antigen is unknown.

Specimen: blood. V and J are TRBV7-2 and TRBJ1-2; tentatively, D is TRBD1 (6 bases). This receptor was identified in a girl between 5 and 17 years old with multiple sclerosis. DNA for the CDR3: TGTGCCAGCAGCGACAGCCCTACAGGGAAAGGAGGCTACACCTTC. Its translation is CASSDSPTGKGGYTF.